This TCR beta chain was identified in a study of T cell repertoires in cytomegalovirus infection. Study background: Indicated by public TCR beta signatures were CMV infection and matching HLA type.

Study findings and constraints: Clonotype analysis showed dominance of the ex vivo response by HLA-C-restricted CMV-specific TCR beta clonotypes. Cumulative public TCR beta family frequency identified CMV carriers with the relevant HLA.

This clonotype occurred many times. Its antigen is not identified. The V end lost 1 base, the J end lost 9 bases, and 11 bases lay between the germline ends. Germline assignment: CDR1 SGHTA and CDR2 FQGNSA. CDR3 length: 13 residues. TCRdb passed the reads through MiXCR, listing each CDR3 protein once. The table lists 200,000 to 300,000 distinct CDR3 sequences, roughly 10% of them singletons. The sequencing input was PBMCs. This TCR derives from a human donor in good health (CMV status not recorded). Some clones in this sample may be carry-over from other donors' samples. The chain uses TRBV7-2 and TRBJ2-3; D gene uncertain. The CDR3 sequence is CASSLGASTTQYF. CDR3 in DNA: TGTGCCAGCAGCTTAGGGGCGAGCACAACGCAGTATTTT.